This T cell receptor beta chain was captured by sequencing in a study of cytomegalovirus exposure and HLA in healthy donors. PCR amplification relied on 60 Vbeta primers (plus 13 Jbeta primers). Assay used: immunoSEQ multiplex PCR; TCRdb lists only in-frame clones, some missing. This table holds about 93,000 clones, about 78% found once. V shed 7 bases and J 4 bases; nucleotides not matched to a gene: 8. The CDR3 length is 14 residues. Per germline, CDR1 SGHNT and CDR2 YYREEE (reference sequence). The receptor's source is a woman between 40 and 50 years old in good health and CMV-seronegative. Sequencing was carried out using PBMCs. J is TRBJ2-5 and V is TRBV5-4; 9 nucleotides align to TRBD2. The CDR3 sequence is CASQAAGGGETQYF. CDR3 DNA: TGTGCCAGCCAAGCAGCGGGAGGCGGAGAGACCCAGTACTTC. The full variable domain, in which reference TRBV5-4 and TRBJ2-5 provide the parts outside the CDR3, is ETGVTQSPTHLIKTRGQQVTLRCSSQSGHNTVSWYQQALGQGPQFIFQYYREEENGRGNFPPRFSGLQFPNYSSELNVNALELDDSALYLCASQAAGGGETQYFGPGTRLLVL.